This is a list of T cell receptor beta chains from one sample in a study of blood T cell repertoires in COVID-19. Some clones are missing from TCRdb's copy, which holds only in-frame ones; the method was immunoSEQ multiplex PCR. The sample contains a few hundred thousand clones, more than 85% of which appear only once. The specimen sequenced was PBMCs or T cells enriched from blood (not recorded which). Source of these receptors: a woman younger than 45 who had recovered from COVID-19. CDR3s include the opening cysteine and the closing phenylalanine or tryptophan. The D gene is left open where the match is weak. Clone sizes are given selectively: once, few, many, or a class where the clone is expanded.

v_call: TRBV4-2; clone_size: .; j_call: TRBJ2-4; d_call: TRBD2; cdr3_nt: TGTGCCAGCAGCCCGGAGGCTAGCGGGCCCATTTCAGACATTCAGTACTTC; cdr3_aa: CASSPEASGPISDIQYF
v_call: TRBV6-2/TRBV6-3; clone_size: .; j_call: TRBJ1-1; d_call: .; cdr3_nt: TGTGCCAGCAGTTCGTGGCGGGTGAACACTGAAGCTTTCTTT; cdr3_aa: CASSSWRVNTEAFF
v_call: TRBV19; clone_size: .; j_call: TRBJ2-1; d_call: TRBD2; cdr3_nt: TGTGCCAGTATCCCGACTAGCGGGAGTCTCTATGAGCAGTTCTTC; cdr3_aa: CASIPTSGSLYEQFF
v_call: TRBV7-2; clone_size: once; j_call: TRBJ2-1; d_call: .; cdr3_nt: TGTGCCAGCAGCCCGACAGTATCTGCCTCCTACAATGAGCAGTTCTTC; cdr3_aa: CASSPTVSASYNEQFF
v_call: TRBV5-1; clone_size: .; j_call: TRBJ2-3; d_call: .; cdr3_nt: TGCGCCAGCAGCGGGTTCGGGGGCACAGATACGCAGTATTTT; cdr3_aa: CASSGFGGTDTQYF
v_call: TRBV24-1; clone_size: .; j_call: TRBJ2-1; d_call: .; cdr3_nt: TGTGCCACCAGTGATTTTTCATCCGGGACACTCTCCTACAATGAGCAGTTCTTC; cdr3_aa: CATSDFSSGTLSYNEQFF
v_call: TRBV7-2; clone_size: .; j_call: TRBJ1-5; d_call: TRBD1; cdr3_nt: TGTGCCAGCAGCTTAGCGTCAGGGACAGGGAAGGAACCCCAGCATTTT; cdr3_aa: CASSLASGTGKEPQHF
v_call: TRBV7-3; clone_size: .; j_call: TRBJ2-2; d_call: TRBD2; cdr3_nt: TGTGCCAGCAGCGAGGGACTAGCGGGGTACACCGGGGAGCTGTTTTTT; cdr3_aa: CASSEGLAGYTGELFF
v_call: TRBV6-5; clone_size: .; j_call: TRBJ1-1; d_call: .; cdr3_nt: TGTGCCAGCAGTCCGACTATGAACACTGAAGCTTTCTTT; cdr3_aa: CASSPTMNTEAFF
v_call: TRBV7-9; clone_size: .; j_call: TRBJ2-1; d_call: .; cdr3_nt: TGTGCCAGCAGCTTGGTCTTGGGGGCCCCCTTCTACAATGAGCAGTTCTTC; cdr3_aa: CASSLVLGAPFYNEQFF
v_call: TRBV2; clone_size: .; j_call: TRBJ2-7; d_call: .; cdr3_nt: TGTGCCAGCATCAGGACAGAAACCTACGAGCAGTACTTC; cdr3_aa: CASIRTETYEQYF
v_call: TRBV24-1; clone_size: .; j_call: TRBJ2-7; d_call: TRBD1; cdr3_nt: TGTGCCACCAGTGCCTTGCAGGGGGCGAGCTACGAGCAGTACTTC; cdr3_aa: CATSALQGASYEQYF
v_call: TRBV15; clone_size: .; j_call: TRBJ2-2; d_call: TRBD2; cdr3_nt: TGTGCCACCAGCAGATGGGGACTAGCGGGAGGCGCCGGGGAGCTGTTTTTT; cdr3_aa: CATSRWGLAGGAGELFF
v_call: TRBV7-9; clone_size: many; j_call: TRBJ2-7; d_call: TRBD1; cdr3_nt: TGTGCCAGCAGCTCAAGGGACAGCCCGTACGAGCAGTACTTC; cdr3_aa: CASSSRDSPYEQYF
v_call: TRBV25-1; clone_size: .; j_call: TRBJ2-3; d_call: .; cdr3_nt: TGTGCCAGCAGTGAGGACATGGCGGGCACAGATACGCAGTATTTT; cdr3_aa: CASSEDMAGTDTQYF
v_call: TRBV7-2; clone_size: .; j_call: TRBJ2-1; d_call: TRBD2; cdr3_nt: TGTGCCAGCAGCTGGCTAGCGGCGAGCTCCTACAATGAGCAGTTCTTC; cdr3_aa: CASSWLAASSYNEQFF
v_call: TRBV6-2/TRBV6-3; clone_size: .; j_call: TRBJ2-7; d_call: .; cdr3_nt: TGTGCCAGCAGCCGAGGACTCTACGAGCAGTACTTC; cdr3_aa: CASSRGLYEQYF
v_call: TRBV5-6; clone_size: .; j_call: TRBJ2-7; d_call: TRBD2; cdr3_nt: TGTGCCAGCAGCTTGATGGCTAGCGGGTCCTACGAGCAGTACTTC; cdr3_aa: CASSLMASGSYEQYF
v_call: TRBV24-1; clone_size: .; j_call: TRBJ2-3; d_call: TRBD1; cdr3_nt: TGTGCCACCAGTGGGGACAGGGGCACAGATACGCAGTATTTT; cdr3_aa: CATSGDRGTDTQYF
v_call: TRBV27; clone_size: .; j_call: TRBJ2-1; d_call: .; cdr3_nt: TGTGCCAGCAGTTTCCCCCCCAGCGCGGTAGAGATTGACAATGAGCAGTTCTTC; cdr3_aa: CASSFPPSAVEIDNEQFF
v_call: TRBV19; clone_size: .; j_call: TRBJ1-5; d_call: .; cdr3_nt: TGTGCCAGTAGTTGGCAGGGTCACCAGCCCCAGCATTTT; cdr3_aa: CASSWQGHQPQHF
v_call: TRBV4-2; clone_size: .; j_call: TRBJ1-1; d_call: .; cdr3_nt: TGTGCCAGCAGCCAACCCCCGGCAGGGCCGAACACTGAAGCTTTCTTT; cdr3_aa: CASSQPPAGPNTEAFF
v_call: TRBV12-3/TRBV12-4; clone_size: .; j_call: TRBJ2-1; d_call: TRBD1; cdr3_nt: TGTGCCAGCAGCACAGGGGACTACAATGAGCAGTTCTTC; cdr3_aa: CASSTGDYNEQFF
v_call: TRBV5-5; clone_size: .; j_call: TRBJ2-2; d_call: TRBD2; cdr3_nt: TGTGCCAGCAGCCTCATCTACACTAGCGGGGAGGGCACCGGGGAGCTGTTTTTT; cdr3_aa: CASSLIYTSGEGTGELFF
v_call: TRBV5-6; clone_size: .; j_call: TRBJ1-2; d_call: .; cdr3_nt: TGTGCCAGCAGCGATGACACCTCCCACCTGGATGGCTACACCTTC; cdr3_aa: CASSDDTSHLDGYTF
v_call: TRBV7-9; clone_size: .; j_call: TRBJ2-7; d_call: .; cdr3_nt: TGTGCCAGCAGGGGAACAGGGTTCCCCTACGAGCAGTACTTC; cdr3_aa: CASRGTGFPYEQYF
v_call: TRBV9; clone_size: once; j_call: TRBJ2-2; d_call: TRBD1; cdr3_nt: TGTGCCAGCAGCCCACCCCTTGGGCAGGGGGCGGGCACCGGGGAGCTGTTTTTT; cdr3_aa: CASSPPLGQGAGTGELFF
v_call: TRBV7-7; clone_size: .; j_call: TRBJ2-6; d_call: TRBD1; cdr3_nt: TGTGCTAGCAGCCCAAGCCAGGGGGTGGCTGGGGCCAACGTCCTGACTTTC; cdr3_aa: CASSPSQGVAGANVLTF
v_call: TRBV5-6; clone_size: few; j_call: TRBJ2-1; d_call: .; cdr3_nt: TGTGCCAGCAGCCTCAACCCGGGAACCTACAATGAGCAGTTCTTC; cdr3_aa: CASSLNPGTYNEQFF
v_call: TRBV3-1/TRBV3-2; clone_size: .; j_call: TRBJ1-1; d_call: .; cdr3_nt: TGTGCCAGCAGCCAAGATCTCCCCAACACTGAAGCTTTCTTT; cdr3_aa: CASSQDLPNTEAFF
v_call: TRBV18; clone_size: .; j_call: TRBJ2-3; d_call: TRBD2; cdr3_nt: TGTGCCAGCTCACGTCGGGAGGGCCTGACAGATACGCAGTATTTT; cdr3_aa: CASSRREGLTDTQYF
v_call: TRBV10-3; clone_size: .; j_call: TRBJ2-1; d_call: TRBD2; cdr3_nt: TGTGCCATCAGTGAACTGACTAGCGGGGGAAACAATGAGCAGTTCTTC; cdr3_aa: CAISELTSGGNNEQFF
v_call: TRBV24-1; clone_size: .; j_call: TRBJ2-2; d_call: .; cdr3_nt: TGTGCCACCAGTGATTTGAGGCGGGGGAACACCGGGGAGCTGTTTTTT; cdr3_aa: CATSDLRRGNTGELFF
v_call: TRBV5-1; clone_size: .; j_call: TRBJ2-7; d_call: TRBD1; cdr3_nt: TGCGCCAGCAGCTTGGGACAGGGGGCATCTTACGAGCAGTACTTC; cdr3_aa: CASSLGQGASYEQYF
v_call: TRBV11-1; clone_size: .; j_call: TRBJ2-5; d_call: TRBD2; cdr3_nt: TGTGCCAGCAACCCCCGGGGGGACTCCCAAGAGACCCAGTACTTC; cdr3_aa: CASNPRGDSQETQYF
v_call: TRBV18; clone_size: .; j_call: TRBJ2-4; d_call: TRBD1; cdr3_nt: TGTGCCAGCTCTCCAGGACAGGGGGACATTCAGTACTTC; cdr3_aa: CASSPGQGDIQYF
v_call: TRBV4-3; clone_size: .; j_call: TRBJ2-1; d_call: .; cdr3_nt: TGCGCCAGCAGCCCGAGTCAACTTTACAATGAGCAGTTCTTC; cdr3_aa: CASSPSQLYNEQFF
v_call: TRBV4-2; clone_size: few; j_call: TRBJ2-1; d_call: .; cdr3_nt: TGTGCCAGCAGCCAGTCTGAGGACTCACTATACAATGAGCAGTTCTTC; cdr3_aa: CASSQSEDSLYNEQFF
v_call: TRBV19; clone_size: .; j_call: TRBJ2-7; d_call: .; cdr3_nt: TGTGCCAGTAGTATAGTAGGGGCCATCTACGAGCAGTACTTC; cdr3_aa: CASSIVGAIYEQYF
v_call: TRBV7-2; clone_size: .; j_call: TRBJ1-2; d_call: .; cdr3_nt: TGTGCCAGCAGCTTATCGTTCATGCGGCCGGACTATGGCTACACCTTC; cdr3_aa: CASSLSFMRPDYGYTF
v_call: TRBV20-1; clone_size: .; j_call: TRBJ2-1; d_call: .; cdr3_nt: TGCAGTGCTAGTCCGAGCGGGTTTGACAATGAGCAGTTCTTC; cdr3_aa: CSASPSGFDNEQFF
v_call: TRBV10-1; clone_size: .; j_call: TRBJ2-2; d_call: TRBD1; cdr3_nt: TGCGCCAGGAGGGATTGGACAGGGGGCCCCGGGGAGCTGTTTTTT; cdr3_aa: CARRDWTGGPGELFF